This is a list of T cell receptor beta chains from one sample in a study of shared clonotypes between healthy human individuals. The assay was immunoSEQ multiplex PCR, and TCRdb's table has in-frame clones only and misses some. The repertoire holds approximately 2.4 million clones, with approximately 96% as singletons. The sequenced material came from naive CD4+ T cells sorted from blood. The receptors stem from a man aged 18-30 years in good health. Both conserved end residues are part of each CDR3. Each record gives: V gene, clone size, D gene, J gene, CDR3 DNA, CDR3 protein. A D gene is named only where the DNA matches it firmly. Part of the rows lack a size; the others show once, few, many or a class for expanded clones.

TRBV19	NA	TRBD1	TRBJ1-4	TGTGCCAGTAGCTCGACAGGGAGAGGGGGCAATGAAAAACTGTTTTTT	CASSSTGRGGNEKLFF
TRBV30	NA	NA	TRBJ1-6	TGTGCCTGGAGCATAGGCTTCCAGCTCCACTTT	CAWSIGFQLHF
TRBV4-1	NA	NA	TRBJ2-5	TGCGCCAGCAGCCAGACGAGAGTCGAGACCCAGTACTTC	CASSQTRVETQYF
TRBV15	NA	NA	TRBJ2-7	TGTGCCACCAGCCCAGATATAGTTTTTAGGAACGAGCAGTACTTC	CATSPDIVFRNEQYF
TRBV7-2	NA	NA	TRBJ1-1	TGTGCCAGCAGCTTAGAGGGCACCACCAGGACTGAAGCTTTCTTT	CASSLEGTTRTEAFF
TRBV19	NA	NA	TRBJ1-3	TGTGCCAGTAGCCCTCGGACAGCGAGCTCTGGAAACACCATATATTTT	CASSPRTASSGNTIYF
TRBV28	NA	NA	TRBJ1-4	TGTGCCAGCAGTTCCGAGGGTCTTGGCGATGAAAAACTGTTTTTT	CASSSEGLGDEKLFF
TRBV6-4	once	NA	TRBJ2-7	TGTGCCAGCAGTGATCGTCGGGGGGCCCTCTCCTACGAGCAGTACTTC	CASSDRRGALSYEQYF
TRBV13	NA	NA	TRBJ2-3	TGTGCCAGCAGCTTTCGGGGCACAGATACGCAGTATTTT	CASSFRGTDTQYF
TRBV25-1	NA	NA	TRBJ1-1	TGTGCCAGCAGTGAATCAGGGGCCATGAACACTGAAGCTTTCTTT	CASSESGAMNTEAFF
TRBV5-1	NA	TRBD2	TRBJ2-1	TGCGCCAGCAGCTCCATCACGGGGGGCAATGAGCAGTTCTTC	CASSSITGGNEQFF
TRBV5-1	once	NA	TRBJ2-2	TGCGCCAGCAGCTCCCTGGTAGCGAGTTCGGGGGAGCTGTTTTTT	CASSSLVASSGELFF
TRBV11-2	NA	NA	TRBJ1-2	TGTGCCAGCAGAGGCCAGGCAGAAGGCTACACCTTC	CASRGQAEGYTF
TRBV12-5	NA	NA	TRBJ1-2	TGTGCTAGTGGTTTCGGGGGGGCGACAGGCTACACCTTC	CASGFGGATGYTF
TRBV28	NA	NA	TRBJ1-1	TGTGCCAGCAGTTTAAGAACGACTGAAGCTTTCTTT	CASSLRTTEAFF
TRBV5-1	NA	TRBD2	TRBJ2-1	TGCGCCAGCAGCTTGGGTAGTCTAGCGGGAGGTGAAATCGATGAGCAGTTCTTC	CASSLGSLAGGEIDEQFF
TRBV19	few	NA	TRBJ1-2	TGTGCCAGTAGTATTGCGAGCTCACGCGTATATGGCTACACCTTC	CASSIASSRVYGYTF